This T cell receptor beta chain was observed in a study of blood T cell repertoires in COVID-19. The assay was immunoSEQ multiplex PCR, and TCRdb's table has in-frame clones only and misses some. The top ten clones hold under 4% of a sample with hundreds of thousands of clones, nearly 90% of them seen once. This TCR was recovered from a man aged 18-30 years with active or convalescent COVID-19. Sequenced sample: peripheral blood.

The CDR3 reads CASSVDPGRAGNTIYF. Written as DNA, the CDR3 is TGTGCCAGCAGCGTAGACCCAGGGCGAGCTGGAAACACCATATATTTT. This chain connects TRBV9 to TRBJ1-3; tentative D call: TRBD1 (5 bases). CDR3 length: 16 amino acids. The germline V gene encodes CDR1 SGDLS and CDR2 YYNGEE. V gave up 0 bases and J gave up 2 bases, with 12 bases separating them.